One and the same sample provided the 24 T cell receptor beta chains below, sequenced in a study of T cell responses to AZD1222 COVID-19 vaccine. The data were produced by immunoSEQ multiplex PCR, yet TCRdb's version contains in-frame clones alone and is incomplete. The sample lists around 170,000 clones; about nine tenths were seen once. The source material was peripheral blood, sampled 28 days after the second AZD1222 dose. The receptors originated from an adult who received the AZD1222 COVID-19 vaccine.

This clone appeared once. Here the CDR3 DNA reads TGCAGCGTTGTTCCAGGGGAAACCTACGAGCAGTACTTC. Translating gives CSVVPGETYEQYF. The chain combines TRBV29-1 with TRBJ2-7; TRBD1 is a possible D gene (6 bases). This CDR3 is built from 13 residues. Trimming took 4 bases from V and 2 from J, leaving 12 bases between them. CDR1 is SQVTM, CDR2 ANQGSEA, per germline.

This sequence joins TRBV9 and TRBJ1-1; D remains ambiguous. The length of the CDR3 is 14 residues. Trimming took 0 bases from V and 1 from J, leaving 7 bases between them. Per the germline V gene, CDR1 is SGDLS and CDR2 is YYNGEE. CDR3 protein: CASSVGASNTEAFF. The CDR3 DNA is TGTGCCAGCAGCGTAGGGGCTTCGAACACTGAAGCTTTCTTT.

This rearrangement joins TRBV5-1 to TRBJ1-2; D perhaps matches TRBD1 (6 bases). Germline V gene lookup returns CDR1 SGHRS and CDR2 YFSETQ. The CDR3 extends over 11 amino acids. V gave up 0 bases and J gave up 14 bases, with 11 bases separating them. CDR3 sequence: CASSLEGGKTF. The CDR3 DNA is TGCGCCAGCAGCTTGGAGGGGGGTAAAACCTTC.

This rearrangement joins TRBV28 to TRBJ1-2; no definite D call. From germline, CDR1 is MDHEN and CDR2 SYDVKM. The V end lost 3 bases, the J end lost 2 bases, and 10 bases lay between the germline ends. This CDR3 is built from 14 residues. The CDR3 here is CASSLETVNYGYTF. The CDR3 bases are TGTGCCAGCAGTTTGGAAACCGTCAACTATGGCTACACCTTC.

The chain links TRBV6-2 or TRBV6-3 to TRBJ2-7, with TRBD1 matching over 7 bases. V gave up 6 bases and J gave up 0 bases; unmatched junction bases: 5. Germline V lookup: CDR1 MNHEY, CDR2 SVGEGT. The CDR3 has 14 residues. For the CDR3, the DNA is TGTGCCAGCAGCCCACAGGGGTTCTCCTACGAGCAGTACTTC. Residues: CASSPQGFSYEQYF.

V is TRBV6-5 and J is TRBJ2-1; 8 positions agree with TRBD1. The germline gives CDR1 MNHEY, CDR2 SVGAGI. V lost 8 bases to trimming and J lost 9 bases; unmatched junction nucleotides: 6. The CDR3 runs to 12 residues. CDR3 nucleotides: TGTGCCAGCGCAGAACAGGGGGGTGAGCAGTTCTTC. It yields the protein CASAEQGGEQFF.

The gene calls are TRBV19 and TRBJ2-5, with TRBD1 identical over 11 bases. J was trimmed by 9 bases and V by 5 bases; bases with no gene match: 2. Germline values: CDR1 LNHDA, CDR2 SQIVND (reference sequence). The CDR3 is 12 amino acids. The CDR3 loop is CASSEGQGAQYF. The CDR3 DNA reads TGTGCCAGTAGTGAGGGACAGGGGGCCCAGTACTTC.

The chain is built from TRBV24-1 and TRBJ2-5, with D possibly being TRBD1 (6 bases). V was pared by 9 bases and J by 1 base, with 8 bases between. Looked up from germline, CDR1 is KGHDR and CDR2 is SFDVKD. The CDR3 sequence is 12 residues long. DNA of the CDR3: TGTGCCACCGGACAGAGCCAAGAGACCCAGTACTTC. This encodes CATGQSQETQYF.

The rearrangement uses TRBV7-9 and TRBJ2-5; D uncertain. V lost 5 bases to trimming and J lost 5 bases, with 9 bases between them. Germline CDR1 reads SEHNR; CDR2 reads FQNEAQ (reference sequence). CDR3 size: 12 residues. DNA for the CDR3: TGTGCCAGCAGCCACACCGGGGAGACCCAGTACTTC. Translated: CASSHTGETQYF.

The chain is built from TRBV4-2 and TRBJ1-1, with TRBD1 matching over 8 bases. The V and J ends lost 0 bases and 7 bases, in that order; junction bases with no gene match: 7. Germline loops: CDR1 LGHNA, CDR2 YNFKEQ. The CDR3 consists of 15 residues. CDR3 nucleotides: TGTGCCAGCAGCCAAGAGCCGTCAGGGGGCAGTGAAGCTTTCTTT. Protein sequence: CASSQEPSGGSEAFF.

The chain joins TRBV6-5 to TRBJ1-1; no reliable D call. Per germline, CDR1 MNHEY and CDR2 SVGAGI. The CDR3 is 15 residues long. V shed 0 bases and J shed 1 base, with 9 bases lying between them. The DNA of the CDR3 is TGTGCCAGCAGTTACTCGGGTGGGAGGAACACTGAAGCTTTCTTT. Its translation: CASSYSGGRNTEAFF.

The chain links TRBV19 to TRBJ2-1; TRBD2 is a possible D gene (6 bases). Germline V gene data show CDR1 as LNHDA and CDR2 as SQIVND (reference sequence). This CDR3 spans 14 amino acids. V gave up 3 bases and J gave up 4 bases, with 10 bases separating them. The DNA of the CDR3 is TGTGCCAGTAGTATGGCTGGGGGGTACAATGAGCAGTTCTTC. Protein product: CASSMAGGYNEQFF.

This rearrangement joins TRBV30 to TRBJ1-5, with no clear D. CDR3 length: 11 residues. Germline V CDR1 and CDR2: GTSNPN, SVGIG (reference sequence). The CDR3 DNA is TGTGCTATTGGGGTGGGTCAGCCCCAGCATTTT. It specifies CAIGVGQPQHF.

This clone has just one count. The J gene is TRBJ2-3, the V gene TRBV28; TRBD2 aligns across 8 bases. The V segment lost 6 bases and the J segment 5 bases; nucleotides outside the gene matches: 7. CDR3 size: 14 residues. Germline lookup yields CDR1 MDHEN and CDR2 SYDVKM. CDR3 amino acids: CASSSIGRGDTQYF. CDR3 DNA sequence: TGTGCCAGCAGCTCCATCGGGAGGGGAGATACGCAGTATTTT.

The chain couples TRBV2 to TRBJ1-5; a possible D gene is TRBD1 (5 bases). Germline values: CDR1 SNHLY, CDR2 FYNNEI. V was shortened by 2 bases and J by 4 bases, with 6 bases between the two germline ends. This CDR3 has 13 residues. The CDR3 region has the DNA TGTGCCAGCAGTGAACAGGGAAATCAGCCCCAGCATTTT. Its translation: CASSEQGNQPQHF.

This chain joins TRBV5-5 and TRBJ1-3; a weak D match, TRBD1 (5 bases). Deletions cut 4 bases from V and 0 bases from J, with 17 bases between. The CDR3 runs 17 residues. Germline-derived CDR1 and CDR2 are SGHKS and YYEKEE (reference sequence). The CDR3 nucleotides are TGTGCCAGCAGCCCCCCGGGGGTCGGCCTCTCTGGAAACACCATATATTTT. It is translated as CASSPPGVGLSGNTIYF.

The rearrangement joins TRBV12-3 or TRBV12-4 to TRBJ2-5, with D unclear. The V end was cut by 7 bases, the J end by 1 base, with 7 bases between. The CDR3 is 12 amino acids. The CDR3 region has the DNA TGTGCCAGCAAGGTTGGCCAAGAGACCCAGTACTTC. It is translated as CASKVGQETQYF.

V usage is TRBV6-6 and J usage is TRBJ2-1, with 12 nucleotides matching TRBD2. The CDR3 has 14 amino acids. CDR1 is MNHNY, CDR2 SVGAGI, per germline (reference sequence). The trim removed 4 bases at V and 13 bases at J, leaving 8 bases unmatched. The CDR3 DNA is TGTGCCAGCAGTTGGAGGACTAGCGGGGACTATCAGTTCTTC. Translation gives CASSWRTSGDYQFF.

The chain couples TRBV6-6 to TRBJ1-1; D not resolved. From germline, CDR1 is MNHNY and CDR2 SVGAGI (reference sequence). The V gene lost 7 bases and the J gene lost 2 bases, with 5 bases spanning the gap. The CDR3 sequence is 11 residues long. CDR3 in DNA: TGTGCCAGCATCACCAACACTGAAGCTTTCTTT. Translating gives CASITNTEAFF.

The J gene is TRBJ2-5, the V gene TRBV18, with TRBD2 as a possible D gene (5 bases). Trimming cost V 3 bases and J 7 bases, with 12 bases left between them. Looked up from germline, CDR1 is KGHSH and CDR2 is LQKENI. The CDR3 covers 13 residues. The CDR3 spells CASSPGSEGTQYF. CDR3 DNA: TGTGCCAGCTCACCTGGGTCAGAGGGGACCCAGTACTTC.

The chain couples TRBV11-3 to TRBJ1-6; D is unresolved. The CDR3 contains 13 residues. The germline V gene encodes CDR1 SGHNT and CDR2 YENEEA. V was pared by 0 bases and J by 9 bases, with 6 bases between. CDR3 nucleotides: TGTGCCAGCAGCTTAGATCGGGGTTCACCCCTCCACTTT. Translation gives CASSLDRGSPLHF.

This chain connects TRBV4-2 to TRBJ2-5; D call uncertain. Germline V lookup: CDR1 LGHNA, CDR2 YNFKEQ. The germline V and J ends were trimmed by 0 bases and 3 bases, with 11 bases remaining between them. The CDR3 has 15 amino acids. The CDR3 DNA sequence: TGTGCCAGCAGCCAAGACGGGCAGCCCAAAGAGACCCAGTACTTC. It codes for CASSQDGQPKETQYF.

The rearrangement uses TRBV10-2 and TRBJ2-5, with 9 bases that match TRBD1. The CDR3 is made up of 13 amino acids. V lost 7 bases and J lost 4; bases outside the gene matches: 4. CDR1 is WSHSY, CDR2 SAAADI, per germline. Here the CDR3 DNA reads TGCGCCAGCACCGAGGACAGGGGAGAGACCCAGTACTTC. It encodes CASTEDRGETQYF.

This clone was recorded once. The CDR3 nucleotides are TGCGCCAGCAGCCCGGGGAACAGCAATTCACCCCTCCACTTT. It is translated as CASSPGNSNSPLHF. The chain combines TRBV5-1 with TRBJ1-6; D not certain. The V gene lost 4 bases and the J gene lost 7 bases, with 12 bases spanning the gap. This CDR3 spans 14 amino acids. Germline V lookup: CDR1 SGHRS, CDR2 YFSETQ.